This TCR beta chain was recorded in a study of siplizumab effects on memory and regulatory T cells. Study-wide results and limits: Naive versus memory phenotype went unassigned for roughly 75-96% of proliferating CD4+ or CD8+ clones. Alloreactive sequences tracing back to unstimulated CD4+ memory cells were significantly reduced by siplizumab.

V dropped 3 bases and J dropped 6; count of bases not matched to a gene: 7. The CDR3 consists of 15 residues. The germline V gene encodes CDR1 SGHRS and CDR2 YFSETQ. Worth noting for this clone: The antigen is unknown.

Only in-frame clones appear in the TCRdb table, and some are missing; sequencing was by immunoSEQ multiplex PCR. The sample records approximately 100,000 clones, about 93% being singletons. J is TRBJ2-1 and V is TRBV5-1, with TRBD1 matching over 9 bases. The receptor was isolated from a human donor in good health. Sequencing input: Tregs sorted from blood. In DNA, the CDR3 is TGCGCCAGCAGCTCCAACCGACAGGGGGGCAATGAGCAGTTCTTC. It encodes CASSSNRQGGNEQFF.